This TCR beta chain came from a study of blood T cell repertoires in COVID-19. Overall study context: T cells, B-cell-depleted T cells, or PBMCs supplied cDNA or gDNA.

Seattle patients were enrolled during active infection and followed longitudinally. Repertoires were generated with immunoSEQ multiplex PCR, while TCRdb's copy carries only in-frame clones and drops some. Of about 300,000 clones detected, 70% to 90% appear once; the ten largest clones hold around 5.8%. CDR3 size: 14 residues. CDR1 LGHDT and CDR2 YNNKEL come from the germline V gene (reference sequence). J lost 3 bases, V lost 2 bases, and 1 base had no gene match. This clonotype originated in a woman in her forties or fifties with COVID-19, enrolled during active disease. The chain combines TRBV3-1 (or the pseudogene TRBV3-2) with TRBJ2-7, with 10 positions matching TRBD2. The specimen sequenced was peripheral blood. The CDR3 reads CASSQLAGDYEQYF. The CDR3 nucleotides read TGTGCCAGCAGCCAACTAGCGGGGGACTACGAGCAGTACTTC.